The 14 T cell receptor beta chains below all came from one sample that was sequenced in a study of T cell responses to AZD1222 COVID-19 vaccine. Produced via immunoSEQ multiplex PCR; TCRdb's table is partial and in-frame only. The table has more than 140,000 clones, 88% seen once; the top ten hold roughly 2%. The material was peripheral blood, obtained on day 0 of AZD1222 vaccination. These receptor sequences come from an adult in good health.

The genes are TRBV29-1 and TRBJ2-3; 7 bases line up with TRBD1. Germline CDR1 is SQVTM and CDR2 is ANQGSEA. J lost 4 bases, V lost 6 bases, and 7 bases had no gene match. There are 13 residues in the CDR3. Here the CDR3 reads CSVATGLADTQYF. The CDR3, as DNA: TGCAGCGTCGCGACAGGGCTGGCAGATACGCAGTATTTT.

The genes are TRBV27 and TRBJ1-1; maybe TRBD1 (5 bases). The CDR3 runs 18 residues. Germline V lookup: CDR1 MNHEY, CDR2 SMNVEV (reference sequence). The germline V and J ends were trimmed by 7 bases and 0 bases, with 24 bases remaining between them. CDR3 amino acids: CASTQKAPRGAMNTEAFF. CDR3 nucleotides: TGTGCCAGCACCCAAAAGGCCCCAAGAGGGGCTATGAACACTGAAGCTTTCTTT.

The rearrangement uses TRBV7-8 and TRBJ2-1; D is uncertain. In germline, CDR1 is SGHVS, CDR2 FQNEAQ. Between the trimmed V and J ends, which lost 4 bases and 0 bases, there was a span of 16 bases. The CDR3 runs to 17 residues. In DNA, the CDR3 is TGTGCCAGCAGCTCAGACGCGTCCCAGAGCTCCTACAATGAGCAGTTCTTC. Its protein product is CASSSDASQSSYNEQFF. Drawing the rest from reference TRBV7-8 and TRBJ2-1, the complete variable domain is GAGVSQSPRYKVAKRGQDVALRCDPISGHVSLFWYQQALGQGPEFLTYFQNEAQLDKSGLPSDRFFAERPEGSVSTLKIQRTQQEDSAVYLCASSSDASQSSYNEQFFGPGTRLTVL.

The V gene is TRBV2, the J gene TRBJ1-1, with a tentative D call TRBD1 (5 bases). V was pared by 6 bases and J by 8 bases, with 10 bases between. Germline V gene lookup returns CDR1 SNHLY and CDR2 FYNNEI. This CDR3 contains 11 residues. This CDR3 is CASRAGQEAFF. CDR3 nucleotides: TGTGCCAGCAGGGCAGGGCAAGAAGCTTTCTTT.

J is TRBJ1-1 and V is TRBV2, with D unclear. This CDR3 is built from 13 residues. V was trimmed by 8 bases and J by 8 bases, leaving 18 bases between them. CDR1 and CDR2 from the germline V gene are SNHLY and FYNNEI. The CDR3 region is CASQNGRSAEAFF. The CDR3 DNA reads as TGTGCCAGCCAGAACGGGAGATCAGCCGAAGCTTTCTTT.

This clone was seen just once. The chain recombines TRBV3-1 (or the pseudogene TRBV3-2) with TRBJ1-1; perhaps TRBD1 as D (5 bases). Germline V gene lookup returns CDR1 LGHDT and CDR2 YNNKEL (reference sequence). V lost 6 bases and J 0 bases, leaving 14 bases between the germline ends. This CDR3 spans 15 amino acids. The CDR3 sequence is CASRPDRSLNTEAFF. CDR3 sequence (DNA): TGTGCCAGCAGGCCTGACAGAAGTTTGAACACTGAAGCTTTCTTT.

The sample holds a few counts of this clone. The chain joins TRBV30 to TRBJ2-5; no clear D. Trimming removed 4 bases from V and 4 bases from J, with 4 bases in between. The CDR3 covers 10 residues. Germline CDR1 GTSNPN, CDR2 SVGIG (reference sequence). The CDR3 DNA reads TGTGCCTGGATGCGAGAGACCCAGTACTTC. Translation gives CAWMRETQYF. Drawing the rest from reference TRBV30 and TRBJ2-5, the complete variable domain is SQTIHQWPATLVQPVGSPLSLECTVEGTSNPNLYWYRQAAGRGLQLLFYSVGIGQISSEVPQNLSASRPQDRQFILSSKKLLLSDSGFYLCAWMRETQYFGPGTRLLVL.

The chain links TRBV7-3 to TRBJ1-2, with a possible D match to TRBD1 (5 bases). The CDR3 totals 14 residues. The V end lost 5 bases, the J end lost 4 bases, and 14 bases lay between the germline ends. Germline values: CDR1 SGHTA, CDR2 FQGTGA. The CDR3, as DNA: TGTGCCAGCAGCCCCGGTGGGGGGTTCTATGGCTACACCTTC. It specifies CASSPGGGFYGYTF.

CDR3 nucleotides: TGCGCCAGCAGTAGGGACAGGTGTCCACAAGAGACCCAGTACTTC. Its translation: CASSRDRCPQETQYF. J is TRBJ2-5 and V is TRBV10-1, with TRBD1 identical over 8 bases. Per germline, CDR1 WNHNN and CDR2 SYGVQD (reference sequence). V lost 5 bases to trimming and J lost 2 bases; unmatched junction nucleotides: 7. This CDR3 has 15 amino acids.

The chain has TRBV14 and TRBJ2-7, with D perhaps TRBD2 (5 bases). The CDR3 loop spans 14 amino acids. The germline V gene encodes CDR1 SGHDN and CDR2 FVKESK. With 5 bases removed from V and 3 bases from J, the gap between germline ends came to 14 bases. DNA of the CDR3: TGTGCCAGCAGCTCCCTGTTAGAGGGCTACGAGCAGTACTTC. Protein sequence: CASSSLLEGYEQYF.

CDR3 bases: TGTGCCAGCACCCAAACGGCAGTAGGGTACGGGGAGCTGTTTTTT. This sequence encodes CASTQTAVGYGELFF. This chain joins TRBV11-2 and TRBJ2-2; D is uncertain. CDR1 is SGHAT and CDR2 is FQNNGV in the germline V gene. The CDR3 contains 15 residues. V dropped 7 bases and J dropped 7 bases, with 19 bases sitting between them. The whole variable domain, remainder taken from reference TRBV11-2 and TRBJ2-2, is EAGVAQSPRYKIIEKRQSVAFWCNPISGHATLYWYQQILGQGPKLLIQFQNNGVVDDSQLPKDRFSAERLKGVDSTLKIQPAKLEDSAVYLCASTQTAVGYGELFFGEGSRLTVL.

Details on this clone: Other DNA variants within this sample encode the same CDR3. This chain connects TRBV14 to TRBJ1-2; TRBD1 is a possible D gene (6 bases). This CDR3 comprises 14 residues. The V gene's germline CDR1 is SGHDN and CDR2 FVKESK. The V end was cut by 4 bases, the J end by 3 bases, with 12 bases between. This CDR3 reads CASSPQGGYYGYTF. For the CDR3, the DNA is TGTGCCAGCAGCCCTCAAGGGGGATACTATGGCTACACCTTC.

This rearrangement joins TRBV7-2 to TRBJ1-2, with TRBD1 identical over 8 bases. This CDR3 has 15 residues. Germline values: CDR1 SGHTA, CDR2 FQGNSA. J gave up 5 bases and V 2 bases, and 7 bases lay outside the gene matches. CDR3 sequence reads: CASSLNTGGGYGYTF. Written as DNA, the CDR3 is TGTGCCAGCAGCTTAAATACAGGGGGAGGTTATGGCTACACCTTC.

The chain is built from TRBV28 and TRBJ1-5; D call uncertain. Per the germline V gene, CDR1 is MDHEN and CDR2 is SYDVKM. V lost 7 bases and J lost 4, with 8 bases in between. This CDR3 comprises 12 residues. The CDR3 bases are TGTGCCAGCAAGAATGGTAATCAGCCCCAGCATTTT. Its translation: CASKNGNQPQHF.